This T cell receptor beta chain was identified during a study of T cell repertoires in cytomegalovirus infection. Study-wide context: Signatures in public TCR beta sequences pointed to both CMV infection and matching HLA type.

This clonotype was found a few times. What it binds is not known. Findings and limits, study-wide: In two of eight donors, the top clonotype was HLA-C-restricted CMV-specific. Carriers of CMV and the relevant HLA type were discriminated by public TCR beta frequency.

Deletions cut 11 bases from V and 0 bases from J, with 19 bases between. The CDR3 sequence is 15 residues long. Germline CDR1 and CDR2: MDHEN and SYDVKM. MiXCR was run by TCRdb on the reads, yielding one entry per CDR3 protein. Here the sample spans fewer than 700,000 distinct CDR3 sequences, 24% being singletons. The sequence was collected from a human donor in good health (CMV status not recorded). Some clones in this sample may be carry-over from other donors' samples. The gene calls are TRBV28 and TRBJ1-2; D not resolved. What was sequenced was CD8+ T cells from PBMCs. The CDR3 loop reads CAGSPLGGTNYGYTF. In DNA form, the CDR3 reads TGTGCCGGGTCTCCCCTTGGAGGTACTAACTATGGCTACACCTTC.